The clone carrying this T cell receptor beta chain was seen a few times. The target antigen is unknown. The record originates from a study of cytomegalovirus exposure and HLA in healthy donors. Findings and caveats of the study: More clonal expansion characterized HLA-associated TCR beta chains than equally common others in a later analysis.

The study ran its PCR with 60 Vbeta and 13 Jbeta primers. Original processing methods: Unique TCR beta chains totaled 80 million to 100 million in a later count, with approximately 11 million of them shared. Clones were read by immunoSEQ multiplex PCR, and TCRdb kept only the in-frame ones, dropping some. For V, J and clone size, that table is used; D and trimming come from the DNA. This table holds some 200,000 clones, about three quarters found once. J was trimmed by 0 bases and V by 5 bases; bases with no gene match: 1. CDR1 and CDR2 from the germline V gene are SGHNT and YYREEE (reference sequence). CDR3 length equals 13 residues.

The sample consisted of PBMCs. J is TRBJ1-1 and V is TRBV5-4, with TRBD1 matching 7 bases. The receptor was derived from a man aged 40-49 years in good health and CMV-seronegative. The CDR3 nucleotides are TGTGCCAGCAGGGGACAGTTGAACACTGAAGCTTTCTTT. Encoded protein: CASRGQLNTEAFF.